These 2 T cell receptor beta chains were all obtained from the same sample, sequenced in a study of T cells in women clearing cervical HPV infection. Sequencing was performed with immunoSEQ multiplex PCR; in TCRdb, only in-frame clones are kept and a portion is missing. This sample contains about 16,000 clones. The specimen sequenced was blood buffy coat. These TCRs come from a woman between 18 and 70 years old with a cervical HPV16 infection that either progressed to CIN3+ or cleared (not recorded which).

Comment on this clone: From the germline J gene comes the end of the CDR3, since the read stops 3 residues before it. The chain uses TRBV7-9 and TRBJ2-7; TRBD1 is a possible D gene (5 bases). The CDR3 extends over 15 amino acids. The V end was cut by 2 bases, the J end by 0 bases, with 11 bases between. CDR1 SEHNR and CDR2 FQNEAQ come from the germline V gene (reference sequence). CDR3 amino acids: CASSLSTGSSYEQYF. Partial CDR3 DNA: TGTGCCAGCAGCTTATCCACAGGAAGCTCCTACGAG.

To note about this clone: The sequence runs out 3 residues before the end of the CDR3; the remainder is reconstructed from the germline J gene. The J gene is TRBJ2-5, the V gene TRBV2; D is unclear. This CDR3 spans 13 amino acids. CDR1 is SNHLY, CDR2 FYNNEI, per germline. V shed 2 bases and J shed 1 base, with 5 bases lying between them. CDR3 DNA, as far as it was read: TGTGCCAGCAGTGAACTTTTCCAAGAGACC. Amino acid sequence: CASSELFQET. The whole CDR3 protein is CASSELFQETQYF.